The 10 T cell receptor beta chains given below trace back to one sample, sequenced in a study of cytotoxic CD8 clonotypes in ibrutinib-treated CLL. TCRdb's table, derived via immunoSEQ multiplex PCR, lists solely in-frame clones and lacks some. The table lists approximately 340,000 clones, 67% of them singletons, with approximately 6% in the top ten. This material consisted of PBMCs, taken after 36 months of ibrutinib treatment. The receptor set was obtained from a human donor with chronic lymphocytic leukemia.

This chain uses TRBV18 with TRBJ2-1; 8 bases are shared with TRBD1. There are 15 residues in the CDR3. Germline V gene lookup returns CDR1 KGHSH and CDR2 LQKENI. V gave up 6 bases and J gave up 4 bases; unmatched junction bases: 8. The CDR3 region is CASSQQGGDYNEQFF. In nucleotides, the CDR3 is TGTGCCAGCTCTCAACAGGGGGGCGATTACAATGAGCAGTTCTTC.

This clone was recorded once. The chain couples TRBV11-2 to TRBJ1-3; possibly TRBD1 for D (6 bases). This CDR3 spans 13 amino acids. With 5 bases removed from V and 5 bases from J, the gap between germline ends came to 10 bases. Germline V lookup: CDR1 SGHAT, CDR2 FQNNGV. CDR3 amino acids: CASSPGHRNTIYF. In DNA, the CDR3 is TGTGCCAGCAGCCCGGGACACCGAAACACCATATATTTT.

This clone showed up just a few times. This chain joins TRBV5-1 and TRBJ1-1; tentative D call: TRBD1 (5 bases). The CDR3 is 19 residues long. Germline V gene sequence: CDR1 SGHRS, CDR2 YFSETQ. Trimming left V 3 bases short and J 0 bases short, with 24 bases between. This CDR3 reads CASSYKPPGRGVLNTEAFF. CDR3 DNA sequence: TGCGCCAGCAGCTACAAACCTCCGGGCCGAGGGGTCCTGAACACTGAAGCTTTCTTT.

The chain employs TRBV7-9 and TRBJ2-3; maybe TRBD2 (6 bases). With 7 bases removed from V and 5 bases from J, the gap between germline ends came to 13 bases. The CDR3 loop spans 13 amino acids. Germline CDR1 is SEHNR and CDR2 is FQNEAQ (reference sequence). CDR3 sequence (DNA): TGTGCCAGCACCTACGAGCGGGTAGATACGCAGTATTTT. Translated, it gives CASTYERVDTQYF.

The chain employs TRBV9 and TRBJ2-1; perhaps TRBD1 as D (6 bases). The germline gives CDR1 SGDLS, CDR2 YYNGEE. The V and J ends lost 0 bases and 7 bases respectively, with 11 bases between them. The CDR3 consists of 14 residues. The chain's CDR3 is CASSVDTRGNEQFF. CDR3 nucleotides: TGTGCCAGCAGCGTAGACACCAGGGGAAATGAGCAGTTCTTC.

CDR3 in DNA: TGTGCCAGCAGCTTGAGGAAGGCGCACACCGGGGAGCTGTTTTTT. Translation: CASSLRKAHTGELFF. This chain uses TRBV5-4 with TRBJ2-2, with D hard to call. Germline assignment: CDR1 SGHNT and CDR2 YYREEE (reference sequence). The CDR3 runs to 15 residues. V was cut by 1 base and J by 3 bases, with 10 bases left in between.

This clone has just one count. J is TRBJ2-3 and V is TRBV15; TRBD1 aligns across 10 bases. This CDR3 is 17 amino acids long. V was pared by 0 bases and J by 1 base, with 4 bases of the junction left unmatched. Germline CDR1 is LNHNV and CDR2 is YYDKDF (reference sequence). CDR3 sequence (DNA): TGTGCCACCAGCAGAGATCAGGGACAGGGGCGCACAGATACGCAGTATTTT. This codes for CATSRDQGQGRTDTQYF.

The chain is built from TRBV5-6 and TRBJ1-2; D is possibly TRBD1 (6 bases). The ends were cut back, 4 bases at V and 0 bases at J, with 13 bases in the middle. CDR1 and CDR2 from the germline V gene are SGHDT and YYEEEE. The CDR3 contains 15 residues. CDR3 DNA sequence: TGTGCCAGCAGCCAGACAGGACAGCCTAACTATGGCTACACCTTC. It translates to CASSQTGQPNYGYTF.

The chain links TRBV5-4 to TRBJ2-1; TRBD2 might be the D (7 bases). V lost 4 bases, J lost 4 bases, and 18 bases lay in between. Germline V gene sequence: CDR1 SGHNT, CDR2 YYREEE (reference sequence). This CDR3 region has 16 residues. CDR3 DNA sequence: TGTGCCAGCAGCCCTTTCGGGCGGGGGACATACAATGAGCAGTTCTTC. Translating it yields CASSPFGRGTYNEQFF.

V and J are TRBV15 and TRBJ1-5; the match to TRBD1 covers 7 bases. Trimming at V came to 3 bases and at J to 0 bases, leaving 14 bases not matched to a gene. This CDR3 is built from 19 residues. CDR1 is LNHNV, CDR2 YYDKDF, per germline (reference sequence). CDR3 in amino acids: CATSSAGTEVIYSNQPQHF. The CDR3 bases are TGTGCCACCAGCAGCGCCGGGACAGAGGTTATCTATAGCAATCAGCCCCAGCATTTT.